The 8 T cell receptor beta chains below were found in one sample sequenced in a study of blood T cell repertoires in COVID-19. Assay used: immunoSEQ multiplex PCR; TCRdb lists only in-frame clones, some missing. In the table there are roughly 39,000 clones, 85% to 90% of which are singletons. Material: peripheral blood. The receptors shown here come from a man aged 60 to 75 with acute or convalescent COVID-19.

The chain joins TRBV7-9 to TRBJ2-7; D is possibly TRBD2 (6 bases). Germline lookup yields CDR1 SEHNR and CDR2 FQNEAQ (reference sequence). Trimming cost V 5 bases and J 0 bases, with 20 bases left between them. The CDR3 sequence is 17 residues long. CDR3 residues: CASSQNPLASSSYEQYF. The CDR3 nucleotides are TGTGCCAGCAGCCAGAACCCTCTAGCGTCGAGCTCCTACGAGCAGTACTTC.

The V and J genes are TRBV29-1 and TRBJ2-2, with 10 nucleotides matching TRBD2. This CDR3 contains 14 residues. Germline V gives CDR1 SQVTM, CDR2 ANQGSEA. Trimming removed 6 bases from V and 5 bases from J; junction bases left unmatched: 6. The CDR3 loop reads CSVSLAGYTGELFF. In DNA, the CDR3 is TGCAGCGTCTCACTAGCGGGGTATACCGGGGAGCTGTTTTTT.

The CDR3 region has the DNA TGTGCCAGCAGCCCCATCAGGCAGGGAGGCGCAGATACGCAGTATTTT. Residues: CASSPIRQGGADTQYF. This sequence joins TRBV28 and TRBJ2-3; possibly TRBD2 for D (6 bases). V lost 6 bases, J lost 4 bases, and 20 bases lay in between. This CDR3 has 16 residues. Germline V gives CDR1 MDHEN, CDR2 SYDVKM.

In this sample, this clone turned up a few times. This chain's CDR3 is CASSQDERGTYTF. CDR3 nucleotides: TGTGCCAGCAGCCAAGATGAGCGCGGAACCTACACCTTC. The chain recombines TRBV3-1 (or the pseudogene TRBV3-2) with TRBJ1-2; D remains unclear. The CDR3 is made up of 13 amino acids. V dropped 0 bases and J dropped 10 bases, with 12 bases sitting between them. Germline assignment: CDR1 LGHDT and CDR2 YNNKEL (reference sequence).

The chain uses TRBV30 and TRBJ2-2; D is perhaps TRBD1 (6 bases). Trimming took off 0 bases at V and 2 bases at J, with 10 bases between the two ends. There are 15 residues in the CDR3. Germline V gene lookup returns CDR1 GTSNPN and CDR2 SVGIG (reference sequence). This CDR3 reads CAWSVRQANTGELFF. CDR3 nucleotides: TGTGCCTGGAGTGTAAGACAGGCAAACACCGGGGAGCTGTTTTTT.

Notes on this clone: One end of the junction fails to match germline, which may point to a read error. The sample holds other DNA sequences that translate to the same CDR3. V and J are TRBV28 and TRBJ2-7; 13 nucleotides agree with TRBD2. CDR3 length: 17 residues. Per germline, CDR1 MDHEN and CDR2 SYDVKM. The CDR3 here is CASSPPAGTSGMYEQYF. In DNA form, the CDR3 reads TGTGCAAGCAGTCCCCCAGCAGGGACTAGCGGGATGTACGAGCAGTACTTC.

The rearrangement links TRBV5-8 to TRBJ2-4; D is uncertain. Germline assignment: CDR1 SGHTS and CDR2 YDEGEE. CDR3 length: 12 residues. Trimming left V 4 bases short and J 7 bases short, with 9 bases between. The DNA of the CDR3 is TGTGCCAGCAGCCCAGGCCTGAACATTCAGTACTTC. Translated, it gives CASSPGLNIQYF.

The rearrangement uses TRBV7-2 and TRBJ2-1; possibly TRBD1 for D (5 bases). Germline loops: CDR1 SGHTA, CDR2 FQGNSA. The germline V and J ends were trimmed by 2 bases and 0 bases, with 8 bases remaining between them. The CDR3 length is 15 residues. The CDR3 DNA is TGTGCCAGCAGCTTACAGGGAAGCTCCTACAATGAGCAGTTCTTC. This gives the protein CASSLQGSSYNEQFF.